The sequence of this T cell receptor beta chain was determined in a study of shared clonotypes between healthy human individuals. General study findings and limits: Researchers found naive subsets generally carried larger estimated richness than memory subsets. An anticipated effect of sequencing depth on clonotype sharing among donors was recognized.

Comment on this clone: The antigen remains unidentified.

Per germline, CDR1 SGHRS and CDR2 YFSETQ. V gave up 3 bases and J gave up 4 bases, with 19 bases separating them. CDR3 length equals 16 residues. The repertoire was sequenced with immunoSEQ multiplex PCR; TCRdb's copy has only in-frame clones and lacks some. Found here are around 350,000 clones, over 70% of them singletons; the top ten hold 8.5% to 12%. Study donors comprised healthy, HIV-negative adults devoid of recent acute infection or vaccination. Sequencing was carried out using memory CD4+ T cells sorted from blood. Subset in this sample: CD45RA-negative fraction. The source of this sequence is a man aged 25-45 years in good health. The rearrangement uses TRBV5-1 and TRBJ2-5; tentative D call: TRBD2 (7 bases). CDR3 nucleotides: TGCGCCAGCAGCTATGGGGGCGGGAGTTTGGTAGAGACCCAGTACTTC. It yields the protein CASSYGGGSLVETQYF.